This T cell receptor (beta chain) was recorded in a study of T-cell memory formation after mild COVID-19. Germline CDR1 is WSHSY and CDR2 is SAAADI. Trimming cost V 8 bases and J 2 bases; bases outside gene matches: 6. The CDR3 totals 13 residues. TCRdb re-analysed the 5' RACE reads in MiXCR, keeping a single row per CDR3 protein. This sample has some 410,000 distinct CDR3 sequences, with around a quarter found just once. The sequenced sample consisted of PBMCs or a T cell subset sorted from them (not recorded which). The rearrangement uses TRBV10-2 and TRBJ2-7, with TRBD2 matching over 7 bases. The source is an adult woman who had mild COVID-19 (a few samples of this study predate the infection). Cell type and time point are not known. DNA for the CDR3: TGCGCCAGCGCACGGGGGGAACCCTACGAGCAGTACTTC. Protein product: CASARGEPYEQYF.